This T cell receptor (beta chain) appears in the sequencing data of a study of identical twins (dated by TCRdb to about 2016). Regarding the research as a whole: TCR alpha and beta repertoires from monozygotic twins, unrelated adults of various ages and cord blood were deep-sequenced to test whether fetal clonotypes persist. To rule out contamination, the twin experiments were replicated at different times with different library preparation protocols. Study-wide conclusions, independent of this receptor: Because the same donors could not be followed over many years, conclusions were based on cross-sectional statistical analysis. Zero-insertion analyses could be partly confounded by invariant T cells such as MAIT and iNKT, although diverse VJ usage argued against such confounding for most clonotypes. Abundant cord blood beta clonotypes carried fewer insertions; young adult naive repertoires showed a weaker similar trend, while memory repertoires showed none. The excess sharing between twins in beta out-of-frame sequences was weaker because fewer shared sequences reduced the signal-to-noise ratio. Recombination models systematically underestimated out-of-frame TCR alpha sharing in monozygotic twins but agreed with sharing between unrelated individuals. Compared with coincidental sharing between unrelated individuals, an excess of low generation-probability sequences was observed among out-of-frame TCR alpha sequences shared between twins.

About this clonotype itself: What this receptor recognizes is not known. The sample holds no much larger clone one base away, and base qualities are not on file.

Every donor in the study was a healthy Caucasian. Three pairs of female monozygotic twins, all aged about 18 to 29 years, were included in the twin cohort. CD4+ and CD8+ T cell populations were isolated with positive isolation kits from Invitrogen. Library preparation used 5' RACE. Instrument on record: Illumina HiSeq 2000. A universal primer binding site was added through template switching, and the final cDNA carried a unique molecular identifier so that TCR cDNA molecules could be counted accurately. Specific primers in the conserved constant-segment region were used to synthesize first-strand cDNA for TCR alpha and beta chains. To control for contamination, every cDNA library was double barcoded, receiving both a SMART-Mk sample barcode and Illumina barcodes. Two successive PCR steps introduced TruSeq adapter sequences along with Illumina sample barcodes. The Illumina HiSeq platform was used with custom primers to sequence TCR alpha and beta cDNA libraries. In the paper's pipeline: Unique molecular identifiers were extracted from raw reads with MiGEC, and CDR3 positions were determined with MiXCR. For each individual, recombination models were inferred using an EM algorithm with the repgenHMM and IGoR tools. The tcR package in R was used for shared clonotype analysis, with sharing normalized by the product of cloneset sizes. To study raw recombination free of thymic and clonal selection effects, out-of-frame nonproductive sequences were analyzed. In-frame beta chains were kept once TCRdb had trimmed the public reads at Q25 with fastp and called clones with MiXCR. Every CDR3 protein is listed once, alongside the most common genes and DNA of its rows. The V and J calls follow TCRdb's processing rather than the paper's. The sample table lists some 270,000 distinct CDR3 sequences, about 8.5% of them with a count of one. Clones ranked in the top ten supply about 3% of the sample.

Including cysteine and phenylalanine, the CDR3 has 18 amino acids. The CDR3 DNA has 54 bases and is translated from base 1. From V the trimming removes 1 base and from J it removes 1 base, while the gene matches leave 4 bases of the junction unaccounted for. The germline V gene (reference sequence) specifies LGHDT as CDR1 and YNNKEL as CDR2. This same sample was also taken into another study, of yellow fever vaccine responses in identical twins. Per that second paper: The T cell response to vaccination in identical twins was reported by the authors to appear partly convergent and partly personalized. The study precisely tracked vaccine-responding T cell clones in identical twins.

Sequenced input: CD8+ T cells sorted from blood. The rearranged chain carries TRBV3-1 and TRBJ2-1, and 13 junctional nucleotides match TRBD2. The TCR sequence derives from a woman between 18 and 29 years old in good health. The DNA reads as follows: TGTGCCAGCAGCCAAGGACTAGCGGGGGGCGGGTCCTACAATGAGCAGTTCTTC. Its protein product is CASSQGLAGGGSYNEQFF.